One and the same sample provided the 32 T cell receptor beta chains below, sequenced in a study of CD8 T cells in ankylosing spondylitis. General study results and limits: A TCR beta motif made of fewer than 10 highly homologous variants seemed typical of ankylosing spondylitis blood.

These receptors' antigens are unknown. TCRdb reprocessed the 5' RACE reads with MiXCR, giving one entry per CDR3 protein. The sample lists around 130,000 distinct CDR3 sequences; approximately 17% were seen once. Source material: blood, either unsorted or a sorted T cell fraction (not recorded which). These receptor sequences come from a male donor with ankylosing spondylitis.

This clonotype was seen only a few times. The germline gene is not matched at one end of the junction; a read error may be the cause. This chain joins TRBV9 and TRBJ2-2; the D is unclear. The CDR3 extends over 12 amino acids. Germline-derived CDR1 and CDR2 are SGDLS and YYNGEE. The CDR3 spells CASRVGSGELFF. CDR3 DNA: TGTGCCAGCAGAGTAGGGTCCGGGGAGCTGTTTTTT. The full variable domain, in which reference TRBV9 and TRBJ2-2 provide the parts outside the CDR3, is DSGVTQTPKHLITATGQRVTLRCSPRSGDLSVYWYQQSLDQGLQFLIQYYNGEERAKGNILERFSAQQFPDLHSELNLSSLELGDSALYFCASRVGSGELFFGEGSRLTVL.

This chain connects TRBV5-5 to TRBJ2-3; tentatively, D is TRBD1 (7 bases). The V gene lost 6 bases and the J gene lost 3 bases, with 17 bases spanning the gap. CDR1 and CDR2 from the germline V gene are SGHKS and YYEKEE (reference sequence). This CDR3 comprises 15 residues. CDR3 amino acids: CASIRERGRTDTQYF. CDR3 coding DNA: TGTGCCAGCATCCGGGAGAGGGGGCGAACAGATACGCAGTATTTT.

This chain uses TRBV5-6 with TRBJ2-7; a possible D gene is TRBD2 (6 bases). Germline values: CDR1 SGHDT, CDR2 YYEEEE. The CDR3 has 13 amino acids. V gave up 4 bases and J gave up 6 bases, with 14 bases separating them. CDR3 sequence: CASSVFGGREQYF. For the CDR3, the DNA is TGTGCCAGCAGCGTGTTCGGGGGTCGCGAGCAGTACTTC.

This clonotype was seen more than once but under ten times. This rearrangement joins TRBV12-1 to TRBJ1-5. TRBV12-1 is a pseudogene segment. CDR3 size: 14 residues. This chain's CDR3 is CASSFVRHNQPQHF. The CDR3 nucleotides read TGTGCCAGCAGCTTTGTGCGGCACAATCAGCCCCAGCATTTT.

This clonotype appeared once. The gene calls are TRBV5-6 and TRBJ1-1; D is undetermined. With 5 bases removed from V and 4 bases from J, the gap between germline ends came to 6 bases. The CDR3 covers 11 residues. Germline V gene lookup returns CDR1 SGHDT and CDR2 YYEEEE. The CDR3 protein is CASRHGTEAFF. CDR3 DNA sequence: TGTGCCAGCAGACACGGCACTGAAGCTTTCTTT.

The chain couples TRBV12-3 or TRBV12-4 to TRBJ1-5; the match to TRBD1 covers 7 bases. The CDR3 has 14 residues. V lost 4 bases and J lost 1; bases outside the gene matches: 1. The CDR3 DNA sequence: TGTGCCAGCAGTTCGGGACAGAGCAATCAGCCCCAGCATTTT. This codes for CASSSGQSNQPQHF.

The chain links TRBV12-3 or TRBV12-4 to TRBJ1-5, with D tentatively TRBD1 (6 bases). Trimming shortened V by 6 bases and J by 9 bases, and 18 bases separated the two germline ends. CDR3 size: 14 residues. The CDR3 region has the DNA TGTGCCAGCAGCGGCCGGGACACCGGTGGGCCCCAGCATTTT. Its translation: CASSGRDTGGPQHF.

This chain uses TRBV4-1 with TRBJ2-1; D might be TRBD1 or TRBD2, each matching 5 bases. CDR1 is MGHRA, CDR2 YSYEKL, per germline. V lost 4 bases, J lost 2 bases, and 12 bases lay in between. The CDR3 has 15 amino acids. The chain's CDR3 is CASSLMGVAYNEQFF. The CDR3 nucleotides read TGCGCCAGCAGCCTCATGGGGGTCGCCTACAATGAGCAGTTCTTC.

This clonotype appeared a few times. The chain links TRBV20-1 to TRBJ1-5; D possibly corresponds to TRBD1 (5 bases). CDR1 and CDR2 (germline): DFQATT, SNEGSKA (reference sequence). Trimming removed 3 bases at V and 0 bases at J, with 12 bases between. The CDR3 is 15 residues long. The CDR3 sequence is CSARESGFSNQPQHF. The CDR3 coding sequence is TGCAGTGCTAGGGAATCAGGGTTTAGCAATCAGCCCCAGCATTTT.

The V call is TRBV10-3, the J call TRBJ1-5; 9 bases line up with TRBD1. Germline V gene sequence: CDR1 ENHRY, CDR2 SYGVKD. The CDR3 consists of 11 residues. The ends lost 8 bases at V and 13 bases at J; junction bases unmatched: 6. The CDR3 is CAIGDREWQHF. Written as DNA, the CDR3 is TGTGCCATCGGGGACAGGGAGTGGCAGCATTTT.

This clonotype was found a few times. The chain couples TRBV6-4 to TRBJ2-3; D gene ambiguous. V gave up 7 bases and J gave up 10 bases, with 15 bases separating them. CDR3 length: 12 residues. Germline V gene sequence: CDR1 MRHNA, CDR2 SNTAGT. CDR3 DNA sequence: TGTGCCAGCACCCCCCGCCTTGTACCGCAGTATTTT. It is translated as CASTPRLVPQYF.

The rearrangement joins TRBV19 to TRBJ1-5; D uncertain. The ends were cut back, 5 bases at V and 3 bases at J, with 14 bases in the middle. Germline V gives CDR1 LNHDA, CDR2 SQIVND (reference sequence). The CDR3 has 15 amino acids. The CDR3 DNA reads TGTGCCAGTAGTGACTGGGATGTCTCCAATCAGCCCCAGCATTTT. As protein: CASSDWDVSNQPQHF.

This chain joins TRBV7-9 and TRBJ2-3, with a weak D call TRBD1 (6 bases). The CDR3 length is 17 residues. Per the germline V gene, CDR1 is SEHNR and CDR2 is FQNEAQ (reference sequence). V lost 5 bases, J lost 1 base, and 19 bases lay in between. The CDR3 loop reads CASSPRKAGVGTDTQYF. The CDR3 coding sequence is TGTGCCAGCAGCCCCCGGAAAGCAGGGGTTGGCACAGATACGCAGTATTTT.

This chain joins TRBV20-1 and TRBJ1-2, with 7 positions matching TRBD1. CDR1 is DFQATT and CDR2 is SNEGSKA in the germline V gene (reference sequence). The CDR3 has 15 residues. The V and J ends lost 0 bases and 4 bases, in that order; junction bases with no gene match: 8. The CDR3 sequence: CSARDRRGLGYGYTF. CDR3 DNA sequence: TGCAGTGCTAGAGATCGGAGGGGGCTTGGCTATGGCTACACCTTC.

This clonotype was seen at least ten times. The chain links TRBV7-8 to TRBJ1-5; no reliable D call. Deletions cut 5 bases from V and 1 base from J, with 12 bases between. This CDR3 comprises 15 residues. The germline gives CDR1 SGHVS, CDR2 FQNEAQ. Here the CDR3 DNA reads TGTGCCAGCAGCCTATATGGGCTGAGCAATCAGCCCCAGCATTTT. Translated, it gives CASSLYGLSNQPQHF.

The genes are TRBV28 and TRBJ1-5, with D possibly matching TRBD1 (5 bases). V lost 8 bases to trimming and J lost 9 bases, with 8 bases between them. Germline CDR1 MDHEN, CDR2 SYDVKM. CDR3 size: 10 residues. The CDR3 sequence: CASARGPQHF. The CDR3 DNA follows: TGTGCCAGCGCGAGGGGGCCCCAGCATTTT.

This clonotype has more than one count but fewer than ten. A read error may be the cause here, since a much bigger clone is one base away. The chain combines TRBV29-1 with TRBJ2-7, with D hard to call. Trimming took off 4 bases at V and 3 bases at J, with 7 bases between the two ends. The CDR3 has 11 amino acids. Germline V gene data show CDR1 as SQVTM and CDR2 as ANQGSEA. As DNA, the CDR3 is TGCAGCGTTGGACCTATCTACGAGCAGTACTTC. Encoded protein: CSVGPIYEQYF.

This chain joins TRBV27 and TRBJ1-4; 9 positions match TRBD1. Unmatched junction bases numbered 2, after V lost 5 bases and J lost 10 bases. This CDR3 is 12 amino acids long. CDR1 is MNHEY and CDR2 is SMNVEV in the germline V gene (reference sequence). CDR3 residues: CASSLQGAKLFF. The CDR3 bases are TGTGCCAGCAGTCTACAGGGGGCAAAACTGTTTTTT.

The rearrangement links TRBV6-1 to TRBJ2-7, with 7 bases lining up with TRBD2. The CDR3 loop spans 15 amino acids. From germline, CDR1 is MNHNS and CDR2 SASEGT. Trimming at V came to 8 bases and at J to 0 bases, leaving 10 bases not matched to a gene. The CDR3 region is CASSKISGRSYEQYF. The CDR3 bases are TGTGCCAGCTCGAAGATTAGCGGGCGCTCCTACGAGCAGTACTTC.

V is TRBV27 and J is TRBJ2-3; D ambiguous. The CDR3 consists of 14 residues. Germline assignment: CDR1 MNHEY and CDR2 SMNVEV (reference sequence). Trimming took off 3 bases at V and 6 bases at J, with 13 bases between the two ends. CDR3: CASSLVVGLDTQYF. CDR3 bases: TGTGCCAGCAGTTTGGTCGTAGGGTTGGATACGCAGTATTTT.

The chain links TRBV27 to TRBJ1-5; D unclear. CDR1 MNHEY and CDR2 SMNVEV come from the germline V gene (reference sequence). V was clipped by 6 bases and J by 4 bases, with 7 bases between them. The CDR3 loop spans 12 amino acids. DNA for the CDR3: TGTGCCAGCAGGCACGGGAATCAGCCCCAGCATTTT. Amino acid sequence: CASRHGNQPQHF.

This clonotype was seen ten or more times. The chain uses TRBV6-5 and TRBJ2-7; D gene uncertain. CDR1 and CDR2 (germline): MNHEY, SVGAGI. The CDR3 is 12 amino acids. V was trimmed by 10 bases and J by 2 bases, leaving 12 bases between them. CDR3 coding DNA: TGTGCCACGAGTCCGGGCACCTACGAGCAGTACTTC. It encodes CATSPGTYEQYF.

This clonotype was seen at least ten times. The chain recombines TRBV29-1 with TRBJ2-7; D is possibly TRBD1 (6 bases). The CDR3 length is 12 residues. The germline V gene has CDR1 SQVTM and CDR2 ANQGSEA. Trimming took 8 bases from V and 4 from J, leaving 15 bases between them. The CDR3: CSFTGHLYEQYF. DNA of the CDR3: TGCAGCTTTACGGGACACCTATACGAGCAGTACTTC.

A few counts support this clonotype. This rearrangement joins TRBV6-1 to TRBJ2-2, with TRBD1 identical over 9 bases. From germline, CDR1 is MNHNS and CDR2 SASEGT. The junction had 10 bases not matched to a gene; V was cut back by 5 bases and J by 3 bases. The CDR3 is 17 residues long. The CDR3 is CASSTRDRAKDTGELFF. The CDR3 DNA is TGTGCCAGCAGTACCCGGGACAGGGCTAAGGACACCGGGGAGCTGTTTTTT.

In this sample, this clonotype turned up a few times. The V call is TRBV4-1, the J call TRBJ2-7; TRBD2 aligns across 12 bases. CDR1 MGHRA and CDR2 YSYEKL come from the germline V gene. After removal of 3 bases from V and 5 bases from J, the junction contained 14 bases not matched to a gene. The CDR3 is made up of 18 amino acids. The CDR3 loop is CASSHPIRRTSGTHEQYF. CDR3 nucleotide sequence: TGCGCCAGCAGCCACCCCATTAGGCGGACTAGCGGGACCCACGAGCAGTACTTC.

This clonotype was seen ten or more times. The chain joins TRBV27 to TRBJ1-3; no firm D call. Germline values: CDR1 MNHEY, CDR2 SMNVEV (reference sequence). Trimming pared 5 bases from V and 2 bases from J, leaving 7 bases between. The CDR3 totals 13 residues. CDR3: CASSLRAGNTIYF. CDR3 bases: TGTGCCAGCAGTCTTCGGGCTGGAAACACCATATATTTT.

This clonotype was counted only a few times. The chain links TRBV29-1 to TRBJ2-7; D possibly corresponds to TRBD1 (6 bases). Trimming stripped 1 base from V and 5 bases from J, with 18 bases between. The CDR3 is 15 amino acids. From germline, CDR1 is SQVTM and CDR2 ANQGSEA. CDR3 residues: CSVEGRIGQRDEQYF. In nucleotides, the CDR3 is TGCAGCGTTGAAGGCAGGATCGGACAGCGCGACGAGCAGTACTTC.

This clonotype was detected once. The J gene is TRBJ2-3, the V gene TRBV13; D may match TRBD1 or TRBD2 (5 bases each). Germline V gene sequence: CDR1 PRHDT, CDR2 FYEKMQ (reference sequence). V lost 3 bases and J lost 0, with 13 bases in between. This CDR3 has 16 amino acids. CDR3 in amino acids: CASSFTGQWSTDTQYF. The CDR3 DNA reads TGTGCCAGCAGCTTTACGGGGCAGTGGAGCACAGATACGCAGTATTTT.

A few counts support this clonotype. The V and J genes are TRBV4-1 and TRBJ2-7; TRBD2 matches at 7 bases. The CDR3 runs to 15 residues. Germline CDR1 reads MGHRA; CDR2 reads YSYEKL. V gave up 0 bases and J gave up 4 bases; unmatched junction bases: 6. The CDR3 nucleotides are TGCGCCAGCAGCCAAGACGGCGGGAGTGATTACGAGCAGTACTTC. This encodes CASSQDGGSDYEQYF.

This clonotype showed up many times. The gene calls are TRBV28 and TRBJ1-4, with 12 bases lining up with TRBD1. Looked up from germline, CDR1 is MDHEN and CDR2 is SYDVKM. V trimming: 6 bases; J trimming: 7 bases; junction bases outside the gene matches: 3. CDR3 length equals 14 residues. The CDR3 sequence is CASRGTGGGEKLFF. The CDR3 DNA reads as TGTGCCAGCAGAGGGACAGGGGGCGGTGAAAAACTGTTTTTT.

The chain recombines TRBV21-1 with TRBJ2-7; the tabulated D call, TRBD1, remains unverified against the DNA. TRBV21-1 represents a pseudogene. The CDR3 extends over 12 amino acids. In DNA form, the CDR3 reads TGTGCCAGACGGGACGGAGCCTACGAGCAGTACTTC. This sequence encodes CARRDGAYEQYF.

CDR3 in amino acids: CASGQGAGANVLTF. Here the CDR3 DNA reads TGTGCCAGCGGACAGGGGGCCGGGGCCAACGTCCTGACTTTC. This chain links TRBV7-2 with TRBJ2-6; 11 bases are shared with TRBD1. The CDR3 has 14 residues. Germline V gene data show CDR1 as SGHTA and CDR2 as FQGNSA. J lost 4 bases, V lost 8 bases, and 1 base had no gene match. Full variable domain (rest looked up from reference TRBV7-2 and TRBJ2-6): GAGVSQSPSNKVTEKGKDVELRCDPISGHTALYWYRQSLGQGLEFLIYFQGNSAPDKSGLPSDRFSAERTGGSVSTLTIQRTQQEDSAVYLCASGQGAGANVLTFGAGSRLTVL.